The sequence of this T cell receptor (beta chain) was determined in a study of blood T cell repertoires in COVID-19. In the study overall: There were acute and convalescent COVID-19 samples, and they came from the United States, Italy and Spain. T cells, B-cell-depleted T cells, or PBMCs supplied cDNA or gDNA.

Study processing details: Amplification of reference gene primers provided the estimated nucleated cell counts. Clones were read by immunoSEQ multiplex PCR, and TCRdb kept only the in-frame ones, dropping some. V and J calls and clone size are as listed in that table; D and trimming were resolved from the DNA. The data contain under 200,000 clones, roughly 84% of them seen just once; the ten biggest clones take up under 3%. Germline-derived CDR1 and CDR2 are SGHRS and YFSETQ. This CDR3 region has 14 residues. J was trimmed by 5 bases and V by 4 bases; bases with no gene match: 5. The rearrangement uses TRBV5-1 and TRBJ2-5; 10 bases are a match to TRBD2. This clonotype was sampled from a human donor with acute or convalescent COVID-19. The donor label of this sample is uncertain. Material: peripheral blood. The CDR3 loop reads CASSLELAGETQYF. In nucleotides, the CDR3 is TGCGCCAGCAGCCTGGAACTAGCGGGGGAGACCCAGTACTTC. The full variable domain, with the rest looked up from reference TRBV5-1 and TRBJ2-5, is KAGVTQTPRYLIKTRGQQVTLSCSPISGHRSVSWYQQTPGQGLQFLFEYFSETQRNKGNFPGRFSGRQFSNSRSEMNVSTLELGDSALYLCASSLELAGETQYFGPGTRLLVL.